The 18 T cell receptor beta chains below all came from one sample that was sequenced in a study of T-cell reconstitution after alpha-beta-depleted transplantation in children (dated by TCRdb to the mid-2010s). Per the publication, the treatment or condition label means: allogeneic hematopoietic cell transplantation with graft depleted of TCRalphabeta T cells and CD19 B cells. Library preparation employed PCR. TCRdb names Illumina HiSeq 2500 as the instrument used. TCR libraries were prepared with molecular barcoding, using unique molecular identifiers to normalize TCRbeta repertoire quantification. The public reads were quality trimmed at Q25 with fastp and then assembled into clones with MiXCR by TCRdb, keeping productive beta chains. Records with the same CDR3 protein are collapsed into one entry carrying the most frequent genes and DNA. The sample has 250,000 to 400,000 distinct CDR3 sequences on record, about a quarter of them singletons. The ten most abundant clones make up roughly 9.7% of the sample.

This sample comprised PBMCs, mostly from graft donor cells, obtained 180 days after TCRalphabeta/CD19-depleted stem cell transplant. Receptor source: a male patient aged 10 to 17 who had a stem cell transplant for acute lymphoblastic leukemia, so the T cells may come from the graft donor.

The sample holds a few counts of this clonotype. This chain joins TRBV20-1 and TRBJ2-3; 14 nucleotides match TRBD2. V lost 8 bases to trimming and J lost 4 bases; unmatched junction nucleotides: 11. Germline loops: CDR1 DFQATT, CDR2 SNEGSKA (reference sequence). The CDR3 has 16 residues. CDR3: CSSGTSGSGRPDTQYF. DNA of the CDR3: TGCAGTTCCGGGACTAGCGGGAGTGGGAGACCAGATACGCAGTATTTT.

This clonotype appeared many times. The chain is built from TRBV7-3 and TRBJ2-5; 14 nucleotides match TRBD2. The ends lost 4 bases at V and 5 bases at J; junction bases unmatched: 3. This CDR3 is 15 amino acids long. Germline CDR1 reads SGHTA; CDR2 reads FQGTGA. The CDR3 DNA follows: TGTGCCAGCAGCTGGGGACTAGCGGGAGTTGAGACCCAGTACTTC. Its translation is CASSWGLAGVETQYF. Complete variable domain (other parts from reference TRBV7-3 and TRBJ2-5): GAGVSQTPSNKVTEKGKYVELRCDPISGHTALYWYRQSLGQGPEFLIYFQGTGAADDSGLPNDRFFAVRPEGSVSTLKIQRTERGDSAVYLCASSWGLAGVETQYFGPGTRLLVL.

Written as DNA, the CDR3 is TGTGCCATCAGTGAGCTGACAGGGGGAAGCTATGGCTACACCTTC. As protein: CAISELTGGSYGYTF. The chain links TRBV10-3 to TRBJ1-2, with 9 bases fitting TRBD1. V gave up 2 bases and J gave up 4 bases; unmatched junction bases: 5. Germline CDR1 is ENHRY and CDR2 is SYGVKD. The CDR3 totals 15 residues.

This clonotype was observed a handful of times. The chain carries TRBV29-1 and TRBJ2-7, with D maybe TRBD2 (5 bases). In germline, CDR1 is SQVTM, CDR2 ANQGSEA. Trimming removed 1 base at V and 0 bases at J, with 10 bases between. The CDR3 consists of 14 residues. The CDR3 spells CSVEVPRGSYEQYF. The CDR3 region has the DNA TGCAGCGTTGAAGTCCCCCGGGGCTCCTACGAGCAGTACTTC.

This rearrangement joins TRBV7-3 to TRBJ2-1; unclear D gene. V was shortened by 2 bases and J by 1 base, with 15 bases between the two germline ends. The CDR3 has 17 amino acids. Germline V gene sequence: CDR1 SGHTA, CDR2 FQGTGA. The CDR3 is CASSLGSSEQSYNEQFF. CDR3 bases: TGTGCCAGCAGCTTAGGATCCTCGGAGCAGTCCTACAATGAGCAGTTCTTC.

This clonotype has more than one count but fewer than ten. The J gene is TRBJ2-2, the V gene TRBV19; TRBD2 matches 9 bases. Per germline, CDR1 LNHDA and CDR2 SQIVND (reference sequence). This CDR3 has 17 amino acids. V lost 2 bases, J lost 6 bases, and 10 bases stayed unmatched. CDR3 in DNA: TGTGCCAGTAGTATACGGGGTGGGACTAGCACCCCCGGGGAGCTGTTTTTT. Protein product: CASSIRGGTSTPGELFF.

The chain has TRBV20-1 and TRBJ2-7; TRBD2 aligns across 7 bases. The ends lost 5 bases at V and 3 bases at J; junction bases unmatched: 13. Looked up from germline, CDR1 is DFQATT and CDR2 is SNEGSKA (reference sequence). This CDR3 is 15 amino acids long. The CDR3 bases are TGCAGTGCTCCATTCGGGCTAGCGGAATACTACGAGCAGTACTTC. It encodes CSAPFGLAEYYEQYF.

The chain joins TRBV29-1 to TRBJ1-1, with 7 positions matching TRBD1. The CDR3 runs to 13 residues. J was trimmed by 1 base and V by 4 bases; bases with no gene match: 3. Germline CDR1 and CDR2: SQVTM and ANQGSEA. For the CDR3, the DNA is TGCAGCGTTGGGAGACAGGGGAACACTGAAGCTTTCTTT. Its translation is CSVGRQGNTEAFF. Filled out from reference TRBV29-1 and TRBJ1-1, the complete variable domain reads SAVISQKPSRDICQRGTSLTIQCQVDSQVTMMFWYRQQPGQSLTLIATANQGSEATYESGFVIDKFPISRPNLTFSTLTVSNMSPEDSSIYLCSVGRQGNTEAFFGQGTRLTVV.

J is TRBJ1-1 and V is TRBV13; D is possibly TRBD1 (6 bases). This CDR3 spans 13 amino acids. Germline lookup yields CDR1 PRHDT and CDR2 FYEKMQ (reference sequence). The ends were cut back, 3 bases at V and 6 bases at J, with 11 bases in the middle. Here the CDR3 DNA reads TGTGCCAGCAGCTTGGGCAGGGGCCCTGAAGCTTTCTTT. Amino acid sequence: CASSLGRGPEAFF.

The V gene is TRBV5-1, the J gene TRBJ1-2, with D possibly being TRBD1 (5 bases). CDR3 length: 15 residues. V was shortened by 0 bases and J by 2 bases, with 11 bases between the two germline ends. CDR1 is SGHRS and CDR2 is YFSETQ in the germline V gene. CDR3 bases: TGCGCCAGCAGCTTGGTCCGGGACGGAAACTATGGCTACACCTTC. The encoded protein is CASSLVRDGNYGYTF.

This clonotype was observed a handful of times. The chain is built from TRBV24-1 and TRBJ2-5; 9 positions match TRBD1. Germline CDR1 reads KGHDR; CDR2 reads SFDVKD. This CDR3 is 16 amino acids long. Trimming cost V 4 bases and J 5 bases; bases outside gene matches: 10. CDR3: CATSEPPGQGSETQYF. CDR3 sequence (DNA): TGTGCCACCAGTGAACCACCGGGACAGGGATCCGAGACCCAGTACTTC.

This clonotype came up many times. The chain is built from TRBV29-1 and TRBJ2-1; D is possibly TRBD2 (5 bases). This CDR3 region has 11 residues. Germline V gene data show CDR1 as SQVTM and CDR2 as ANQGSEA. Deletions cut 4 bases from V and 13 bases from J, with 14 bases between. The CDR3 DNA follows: TGCAGCGTTGCCGAGGGCAGGAGACAGTTCTTC. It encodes CSVAEGRRQFF.

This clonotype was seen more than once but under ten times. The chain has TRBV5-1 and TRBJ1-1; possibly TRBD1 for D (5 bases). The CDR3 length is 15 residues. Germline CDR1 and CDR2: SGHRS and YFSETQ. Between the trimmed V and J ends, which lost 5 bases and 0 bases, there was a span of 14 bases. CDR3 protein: CASSGDGTVNTEAFF. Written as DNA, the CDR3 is TGCGCCAGCAGTGGAGATGGGACGGTGAACACTGAAGCTTTCTTT.

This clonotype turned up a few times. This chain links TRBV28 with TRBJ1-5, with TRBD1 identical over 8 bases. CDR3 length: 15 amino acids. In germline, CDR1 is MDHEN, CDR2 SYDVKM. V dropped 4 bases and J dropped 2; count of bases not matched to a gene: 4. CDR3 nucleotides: TGTGCCAGCAGTTCGCAGACAGGGGGCAATCAGCCCCAGCATTTT. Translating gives CASSSQTGGNQPQHF.

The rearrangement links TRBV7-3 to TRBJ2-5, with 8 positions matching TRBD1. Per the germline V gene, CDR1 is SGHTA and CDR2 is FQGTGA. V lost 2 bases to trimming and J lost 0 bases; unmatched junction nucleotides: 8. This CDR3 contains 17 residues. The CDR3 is CASSLPQGEQYQETQYF. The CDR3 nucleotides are TGTGCCAGCAGCTTACCACAGGGGGAACAGTACCAAGAGACCCAGTACTTC.

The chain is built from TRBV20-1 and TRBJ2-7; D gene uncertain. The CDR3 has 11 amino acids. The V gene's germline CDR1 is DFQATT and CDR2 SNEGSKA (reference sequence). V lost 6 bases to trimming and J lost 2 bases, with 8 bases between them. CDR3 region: CSAPSTYEQYF. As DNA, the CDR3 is TGCAGTGCCCCGTCCACCTACGAGCAGTACTTC.

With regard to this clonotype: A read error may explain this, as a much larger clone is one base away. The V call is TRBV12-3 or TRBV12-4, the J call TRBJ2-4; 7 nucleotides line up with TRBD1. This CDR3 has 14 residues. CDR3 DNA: TGTGCCGGCAGTTTAAGGGACAGACAAAACATTCAGTACTTC. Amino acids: CAGSLRDRQNIQYF.

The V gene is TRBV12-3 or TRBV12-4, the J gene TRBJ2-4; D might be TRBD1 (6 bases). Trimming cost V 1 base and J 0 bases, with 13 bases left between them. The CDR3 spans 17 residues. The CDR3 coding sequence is TGTGCCAGCAGTTTAGGGGCAGGGGTGATAGCCAAAAACATTCAGTACTTC. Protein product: CASSLGAGVIAKNIQYF.